These 22 T cell receptor beta chains originate from one sample sequenced in a study of Graves' ophthalmopathy and Graves' hyperthyroidism. CDR3 regions of TCR beta were amplified from RNA transcripts. HTBI primers primed a first-round RT-PCR, and a second-round multiplex PCR followed. TCRdb used MiXCR to reprocess the multiplex PCR reads, holding one entry per CDR3 protein. In the table there are 200,000 to 250,000 distinct CDR3 sequences, just under 30% of which are singletons. Source material: peripheral blood. These receptors originate from a man aged 50 to 59 with Graves' ophthalmopathy.

This rearrangement joins TRBV20-1 to TRBJ2-7, with 7 bases lining up with TRBD1. CDR3 length: 12 amino acids. With V trimmed by 1 base and J by 7 bases, 4 bases remained unmatched. Germline V gene lookup returns CDR1 DFQATT and CDR2 SNEGSKA (reference sequence). CDR3 sequence: CSARVFRGEQYF. CDR3 sequence (DNA): TGCAGTGCTAGAGTTTTCAGGGGGGAGCAGTACTTC.

V is TRBV6-2 or TRBV6-3 and J is TRBJ2-7, with D hard to call. CDR1 and CDR2 from the germline V gene are MNHEY and SVGEGT. V lost 6 bases and J lost 3, with 12 bases in between. The CDR3 is 13 residues long. The CDR3: CASSKSAVYEQYF. The CDR3 DNA reads as TGTGCCAGCAGCAAATCGGCTGTCTACGAGCAGTACTTC.

In this sample, this clonotype turned up many times. The chain employs TRBV6-1 and TRBJ2-7; D may be TRBD1 or TRBD2 (5 bases each). Germline-derived CDR1 and CDR2 are MNHNS and SASEGT. This CDR3 is 13 amino acids long. V was shortened by 2 bases and J by 6 bases, with 11 bases between the two germline ends. The CDR3 nucleotides are TGTGCCAGCAGTGAAAACCAGGGACGCGAGCAGTACTTC. Translating gives CASSENQGREQYF.

This clonotype was seen ten or more times. The rearrangement joins TRBV2 to TRBJ2-7; unclear D gene. Germline V gives CDR1 SNHLY, CDR2 FYNNEI. The CDR3 loop spans 13 amino acids. With 4 bases removed from V and 3 bases from J, the gap between germline ends came to 10 bases. This CDR3 is CASSGSAYYEQYF. CDR3 sequence (DNA): TGTGCCAGCAGTGGTTCCGCGTACTACGAGCAGTACTTC.

This clonotype was detected ten times or more. The chain is built from TRBV6-1 and TRBJ1-5, with 7 nucleotides matching TRBD1. V shed 0 bases and J 7 bases; nucleotides not matched to a gene: 9. The CDR3 has 16 residues. The germline CDR1 and CDR2 sequences are MNHNS and SASEGT. As DNA, the CDR3 is TGTGCCAGCAGTGAAGCCTCGCAGGGGGTGAGGCAGCCCCAGCATTTT. Amino acid sequence: CASSEASQGVRQPQHF.

This clonotype was counted many times. J is TRBJ1-2 and V is TRBV11-3; no clear D gene. This CDR3 is built from 12 residues. Trimming removed 1 base from V and 6 bases from J, with 6 bases in between. Germline values: CDR1 SGHNT, CDR2 YENEEA. CDR3 in amino acids: CASSLVGNGYTF. CDR3 DNA: TGTGCCAGCAGCTTAGTTGGAAATGGCTACACCTTC.

This clonotype occurred many times. V usage is TRBV27 and J usage is TRBJ2-5, with 13 bases matching TRBD2. V was pared by 5 bases and J by 5 bases, with 8 bases of the junction left unmatched. CDR1 and CDR2 (germline): MNHEY, SMNVEV (reference sequence). The CDR3 sequence is 16 residues long. The CDR3 loop is CASSPSTSGRTETQYF. The CDR3 DNA reads TGTGCCAGCAGTCCCTCGACTAGCGGGAGGACGGAGACCCAGTACTTC.

This clonotype has ten or more counts. CDR3: CASSSLRLVEETQYF. The CDR3 DNA sequence: TGTGCCAGCAGTTCCTTGAGACTAGTCGAAGAGACCCAGTACTTC. This chain joins TRBV6-5 and TRBJ2-5; D is perhaps TRBD2 (6 bases). The CDR3 runs to 15 residues. The germline CDR1 and CDR2 sequences are MNHEY and SVGAGI. V dropped 4 bases and J dropped 3 bases, with 15 bases sitting between them.

The chain joins TRBV7-9 to TRBJ2-7, with D tentatively TRBD2 (6 bases). V was clipped by 5 bases and J by 5 bases, with 13 bases between them. CDR1 and CDR2 (germline): SEHNR, FQNEAQ (reference sequence). The CDR3 spans 13 residues. This chain's CDR3 is CASSPRLVHEQYF. The CDR3 DNA reads TGTGCCAGCAGCCCAAGACTAGTTCACGAGCAGTACTTC.

The chain links TRBV6-5 to TRBJ1-6; D gene uncertain. Trimming took 4 bases from V and 11 from J, leaving 9 bases between them. The CDR3 totals 12 residues. CDR1 is MNHEY and CDR2 is SVGAGI in the germline V gene. CDR3: CASSSGLTPLHF. The CDR3 nucleotides are TGTGCCAGCAGTTCCGGACTAACACCCCTCCACTTT.

At least ten counts were recorded for this clonotype. J is TRBJ2-7 and V is TRBV5-1; TRBD1 aligns across 7 bases. CDR1 is SGHRS and CDR2 is YFSETQ in the germline V gene. The CDR3 extends over 14 amino acids. V was clipped by 2 bases and J by 2 bases; unmatched bases: 4. The CDR3 sequence: CASSLGTAPYEQYF. The CDR3 coding sequence is TGCGCCAGCAGCTTAGGGACAGCTCCCTACGAGCAGTACTTC.

The chain carries TRBV14 and TRBJ2-4, with 9 bases matching TRBD2. From germline, CDR1 is SGHDN and CDR2 FVKESK. This CDR3 is 15 amino acids long. The V gene end was trimmed by 3 bases and the J gene end by 4 bases; junction bases not matched to a gene: 4. CDR3 in amino acids: CASSQGLAVKNIQYF. CDR3 sequence (DNA): TGTGCCAGCAGCCAGGGACTAGCAGTAAAAAACATTCAGTACTTC.

The chain combines TRBV2 with TRBJ1-2; TRBD1 is a possible D gene (6 bases). This CDR3 comprises 13 residues. V lost 2 bases and J 6 bases, leaving 10 bases between the germline ends. Germline V gene sequence: CDR1 SNHLY, CDR2 FYNNEI. CDR3 in DNA: TGTGCCAGCAGTGAAACCAGGGGACATGGCTACACCTTC. Translation: CASSETRGHGYTF.

This clonotype was observed many times. The V call is TRBV7-2, the J call TRBJ2-2; maybe TRBD2 (5 bases). CDR3 length: 15 amino acids. Trimming took 1 base from V and 4 from J, leaving 10 bases between them. CDR1 and CDR2 from the germline V gene are SGHTA and FQGNSA. In DNA form, the CDR3 reads TGTGCCAGCAGCTTAGGTACAACTAGCACCGGGGAGCTGTTTTTT. Protein sequence: CASSLGTTSTGELFF.

This clonotype was seen at least ten times. V usage is TRBV9 and J usage is TRBJ2-7, with a possible D match to TRBD2 (6 bases). CDR1 is SGDLS and CDR2 is YYNGEE in the germline V gene. CDR3 size: 15 residues. The V end lost 0 bases, the J end lost 6 bases, and 16 bases lay between the germline ends. The CDR3 protein is CASSVGEGGAGEQYF. DNA for the CDR3: TGTGCCAGCAGCGTAGGGGAAGGAGGGGCTGGCGAGCAGTACTTC.

In this sample, this clonotype turned up many times. V gene TRBV27 combines with J gene TRBJ1-1; D may be TRBD1 (6 bases). Trimming removed 3 bases from V and 4 bases from J, with 9 bases in between. CDR3 size: 13 residues. Germline assignment: CDR1 MNHEY and CDR2 SMNVEV (reference sequence). The CDR3 here is CASSFSRGTEAFF. The CDR3 region has the DNA TGTGCCAGCAGTTTCAGCAGGGGCACTGAAGCTTTCTTT.

This clonotype was observed at least ten times. The chain joins TRBV29-1 to TRBJ2-7, with D perhaps assigned TRBD1 or TRBD2 (5 bases each). The CDR3 is 15 residues long. Per the germline V gene, CDR1 is SQVTM and CDR2 is ANQGSEA. V lost 1 base and J 0 bases, leaving 13 bases between the germline ends. This CDR3 reads CSVEGGGLASYEQYF. The CDR3 DNA reads as TGCAGCGTTGAAGGGGGCGGACTCGCCTCCTACGAGCAGTACTTC.

This clonotype was seen many times. V gene TRBV27 combines with J gene TRBJ2-5, with a tentative D call TRBD2 (5 bases). The V end lost 3 bases, the J end lost 3 bases, and 8 bases lay between the germline ends. The CDR3 contains 13 residues. CDR1 and CDR2 from the germline V gene are MNHEY and SMNVEV (reference sequence). CDR3 residues: CASSLTGKETQYF. The DNA of the CDR3 is TGTGCCAGCAGTTTGACGGGAAAAGAGACCCAGTACTTC.

This clonotype was detected many times. One end of the junction fails to match germline, which may point to a read error. J is TRBJ2-7 and V is TRBV7-8, with D perhaps matching TRBD2 (5 bases). This CDR3 comprises 12 residues. Germline V CDR1 and CDR2: SGHVS, FQNEAQ. The CDR3 loop is CASSLEEDFPSF. CDR3 DNA sequence: TGTGCCAGCAGCTTAGAGGAGGATTTCCCCTCTTTC.

This clonotype was seen a few times. The chain employs TRBV6-1 and TRBJ1-1; no definite D call. Germline V gene data show CDR1 as MNHNS and CDR2 as SASEGT. The CDR3 consists of 14 residues. V was shortened by 7 bases and J by 5 bases, with 17 bases between the two germline ends. CDR3 residues: CASITQPSKTEAFF. The CDR3 nucleotides are TGTGCCAGCATCACACAGCCCTCAAAGACTGAAGCTTTCTTT.

This clonotype was counted at least ten times. A read error is possible here, since a much larger clone lies one base away. The chain couples TRBV2 to TRBJ1-1, with TRBD1 matching over 9 bases. V trimming: 5 bases; J trimming: 4 bases; junction bases outside the gene matches: 2. The CDR3 loop spans 13 amino acids. Germline values: CDR1 SNHLY, CDR2 FYNNEI. For the CDR3, the DNA is TGTGCCAGCAGTTGGACAGGGGCCACTGAAGCTTTCTTT. This codes for CASSWTGATEAFF.

The chain links TRBV7-2 to TRBJ2-5, with a tentative D call TRBD1 (5 bases). The germline CDR1 and CDR2 sequences are SGHTA and FQGNSA. This CDR3 comprises 13 residues. V dropped 5 bases and J dropped 3 bases, with 10 bases sitting between them. This CDR3 reads CASSGKGKETQYF. CDR3 nucleotide sequence: TGTGCCAGCAGCGGGAAGGGGAAAGAGACCCAGTACTTC. Based on the CDR3 plus reference TRBV7-2 and TRBJ2-5, the full variable domain is GAGVSQSPSNKVTEKGKDVELRCDPISGHTALYWYRQSLGQGLEFLIYFQGNSAPDKSGLPSDRFSAERTGGSVSTLTIQRTQQEDSAVYLCASSGKGKETQYFGPGTRLLVL.